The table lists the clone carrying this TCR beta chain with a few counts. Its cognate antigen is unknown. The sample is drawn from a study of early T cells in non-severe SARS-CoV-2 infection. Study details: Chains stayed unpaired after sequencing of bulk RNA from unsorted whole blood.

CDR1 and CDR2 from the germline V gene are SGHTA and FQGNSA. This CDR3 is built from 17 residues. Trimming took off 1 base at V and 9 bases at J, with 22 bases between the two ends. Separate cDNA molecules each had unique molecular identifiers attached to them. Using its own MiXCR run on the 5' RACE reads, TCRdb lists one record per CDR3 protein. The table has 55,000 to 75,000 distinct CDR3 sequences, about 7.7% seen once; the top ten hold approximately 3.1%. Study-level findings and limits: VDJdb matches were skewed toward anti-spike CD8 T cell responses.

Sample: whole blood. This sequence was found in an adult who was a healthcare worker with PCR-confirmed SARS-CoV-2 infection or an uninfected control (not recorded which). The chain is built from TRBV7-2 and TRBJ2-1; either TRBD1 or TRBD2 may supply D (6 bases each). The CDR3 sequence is CASSLGALGGGQSEQFF. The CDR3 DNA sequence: TGTGCCAGCAGCTTAGGGGCCCTAGGGGGAGGCCAAAGTGAGCAGTTCTTC.